Reported below is one TCR beta chain. Its antigen is as yet unknown. Sequencing used immunoSEQ multiplex PCR; TCRdb keeps in-frame clones, though not all of them. Among some 29,000 clones, 70% to 85% were seen once, and the ten largest hold approximately 6.2%. Trimming shortened V by 1 base and J by 8 bases, and 18 bases separated the two germline ends. CDR1 MNHEY and CDR2 SMNVEV come from the germline V gene (reference sequence). The CDR3 runs 16 residues. This sample stems from a study of STAT5B mutations in CD4+ large granular lymphocyte leukemia. Study-wide points: CD4-sorted patient repertoires seemed more clonal than healthy CD4+ repertoires. Compared with healthy controls (2/35), patient top clones favored TRBV06 (8/27). Approximately 25% of private leukemic clonotypes occurred rarely in other patients' non-leukemic repertoires.

Controls came from buffy coats of healthy blood donors. The chain joins TRBV27 to TRBJ2-1; D remains ambiguous. The sample comprised CD4+ T cells from blood buffy coats. The clonotype originates from a human donor in good health. The CDR3 here is CASSLFPRPSIHEQFF. The CDR3 DNA reads as TGTGCCAGCAGTTTATTCCCTAGGCCTTCTATCCATGAGCAGTTCTTC.